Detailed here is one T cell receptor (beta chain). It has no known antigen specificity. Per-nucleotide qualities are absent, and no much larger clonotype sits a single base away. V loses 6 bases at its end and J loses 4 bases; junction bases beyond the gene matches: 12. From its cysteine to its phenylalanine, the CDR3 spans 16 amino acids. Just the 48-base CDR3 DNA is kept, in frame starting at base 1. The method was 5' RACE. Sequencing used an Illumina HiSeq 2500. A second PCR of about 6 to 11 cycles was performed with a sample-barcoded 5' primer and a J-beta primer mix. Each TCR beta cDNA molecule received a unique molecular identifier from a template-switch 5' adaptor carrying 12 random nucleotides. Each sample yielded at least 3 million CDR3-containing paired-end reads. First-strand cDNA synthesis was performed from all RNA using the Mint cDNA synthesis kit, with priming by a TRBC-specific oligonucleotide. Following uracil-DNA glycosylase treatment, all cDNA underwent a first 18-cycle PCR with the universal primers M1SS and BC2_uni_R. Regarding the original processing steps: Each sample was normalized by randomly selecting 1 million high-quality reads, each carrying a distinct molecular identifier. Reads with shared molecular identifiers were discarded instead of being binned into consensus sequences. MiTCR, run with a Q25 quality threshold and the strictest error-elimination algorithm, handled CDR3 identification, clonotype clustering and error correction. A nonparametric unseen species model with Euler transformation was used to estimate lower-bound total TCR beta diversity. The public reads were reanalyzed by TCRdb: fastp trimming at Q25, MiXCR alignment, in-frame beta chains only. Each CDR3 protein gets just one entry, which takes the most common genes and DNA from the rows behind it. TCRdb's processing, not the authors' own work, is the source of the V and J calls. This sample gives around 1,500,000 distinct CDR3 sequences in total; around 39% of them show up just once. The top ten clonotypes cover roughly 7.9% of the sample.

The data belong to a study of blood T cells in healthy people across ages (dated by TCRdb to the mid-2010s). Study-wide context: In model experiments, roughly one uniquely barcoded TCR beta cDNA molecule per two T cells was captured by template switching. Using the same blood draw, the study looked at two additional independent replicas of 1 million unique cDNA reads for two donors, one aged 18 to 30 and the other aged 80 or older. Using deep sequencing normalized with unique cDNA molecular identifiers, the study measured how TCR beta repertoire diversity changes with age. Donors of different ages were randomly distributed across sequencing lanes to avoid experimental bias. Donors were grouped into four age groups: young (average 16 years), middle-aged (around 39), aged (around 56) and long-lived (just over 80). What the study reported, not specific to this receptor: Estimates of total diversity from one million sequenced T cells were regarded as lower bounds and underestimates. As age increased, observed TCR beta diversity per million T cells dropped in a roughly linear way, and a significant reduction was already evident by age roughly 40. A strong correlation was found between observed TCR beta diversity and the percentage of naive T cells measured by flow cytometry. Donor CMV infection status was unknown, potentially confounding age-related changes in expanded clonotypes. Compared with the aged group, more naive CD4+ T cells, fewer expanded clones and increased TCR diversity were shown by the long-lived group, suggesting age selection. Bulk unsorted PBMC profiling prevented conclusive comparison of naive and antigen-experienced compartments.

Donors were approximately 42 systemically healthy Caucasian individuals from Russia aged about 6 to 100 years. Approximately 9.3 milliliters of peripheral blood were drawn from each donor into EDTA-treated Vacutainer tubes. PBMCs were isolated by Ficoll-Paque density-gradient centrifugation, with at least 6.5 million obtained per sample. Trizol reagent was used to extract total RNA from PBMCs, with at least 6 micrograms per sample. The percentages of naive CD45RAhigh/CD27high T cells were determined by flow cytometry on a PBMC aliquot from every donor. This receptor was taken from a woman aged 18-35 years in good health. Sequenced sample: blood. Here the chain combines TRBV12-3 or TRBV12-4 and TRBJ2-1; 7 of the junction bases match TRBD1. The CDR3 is CASRKPTGIKYNEQFF. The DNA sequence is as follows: TGTGCCAGCAGGAAACCGACAGGGATTAAGTACAATGAGCAGTTCTTC.